This T cell receptor beta chain was profiled in a study of blood T cells in healthy people across ages. This clonotype showed up many times. V was cut by 7 bases and J by 0 bases, with 20 bases left in between. Per the germline V gene, CDR1 is MNHNS and CDR2 is SASEGT. This CDR3 is 17 amino acids long. Then a second PCR, running about 6 to 12 cycles, was carried out with a sample-barcoded 5' primer and a J-beta primer mix. MiXCR was run by TCRdb on the 5' RACE reads, yielding one entry per CDR3 protein. The table has about 650,000 distinct CDR3 sequences, about 30% seen once. Specimen: blood. V gene TRBV6-1 combines with J gene TRBJ2-3, with D possibly TRBD2 on 6 matching bases. The clonotype originates from a woman of 80 years or more in good health. Here the CDR3 DNA reads TGTGCCAGCACCCCGCGCCGGGACTTCTCTAGCACAGATACGCAGTATTTT. It specifies CASTPRRDFSSTDTQYF.